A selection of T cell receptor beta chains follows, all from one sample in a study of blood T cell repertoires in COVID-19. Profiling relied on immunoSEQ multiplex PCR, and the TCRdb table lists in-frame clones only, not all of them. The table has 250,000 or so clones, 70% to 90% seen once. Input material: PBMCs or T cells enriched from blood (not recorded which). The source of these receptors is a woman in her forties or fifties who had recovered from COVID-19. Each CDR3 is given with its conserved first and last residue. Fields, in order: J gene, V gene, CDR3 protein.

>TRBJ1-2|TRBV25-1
CASSSTRAGTGMNYGYTF
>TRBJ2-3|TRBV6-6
CASSRGRSFGLAGGPGDTQYF
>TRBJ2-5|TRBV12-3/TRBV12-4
CASRRDGETQYF
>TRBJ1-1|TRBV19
CASSIGTVPVAFF
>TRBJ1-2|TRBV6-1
CASSEGQVPNYGYTF
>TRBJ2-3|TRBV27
CASSHRQGRTDTQYF
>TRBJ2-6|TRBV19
CASSIDLRLGPSSSGANVLTF
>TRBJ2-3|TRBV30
CAWSVSGRADTQYF
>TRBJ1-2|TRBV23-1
CASSQPPDRGRNYGYTF
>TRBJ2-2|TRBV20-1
CSARFFGELFF
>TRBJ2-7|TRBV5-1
CASSLGGTVLSYEQYF
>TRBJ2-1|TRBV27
CASSLLAGGYNEQFF
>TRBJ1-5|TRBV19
CASRGQDNYSNQPQHF
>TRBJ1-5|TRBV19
CASSTRQGASQPQHF
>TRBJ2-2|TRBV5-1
CASSQGTGGGGELFF
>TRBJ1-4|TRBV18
CASSVRTASATNEKLFF
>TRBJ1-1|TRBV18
CASCETGVYTEAFF
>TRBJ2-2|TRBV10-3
CASGQGNTGELFF
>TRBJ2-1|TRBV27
CASSWAGGWNNEQFF
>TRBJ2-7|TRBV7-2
CASSVTGQGYYEQYF
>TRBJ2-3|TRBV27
CATKTTGRGTDTQYF
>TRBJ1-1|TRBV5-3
CARSRDSRNTEAFF
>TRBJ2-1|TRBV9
CASSVGRGVAPSQFF
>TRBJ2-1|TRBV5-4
CASSSRGTSGRGSSYNEQFF
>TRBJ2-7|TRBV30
CAWTGGSSYEQYF
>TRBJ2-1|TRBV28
CASSGLAGGTEQFF
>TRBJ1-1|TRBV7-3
CASSLTGSLNTEAFF
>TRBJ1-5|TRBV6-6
CASSYSFLQPQHF
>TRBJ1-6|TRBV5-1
CASRTGYDSPLHF
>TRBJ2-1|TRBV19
CASSIGQGALNEQFF
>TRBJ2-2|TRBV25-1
CASSASPGQGPTGELFF
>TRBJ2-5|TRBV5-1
CASSTGTSGEETQYF
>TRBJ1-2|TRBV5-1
CASSQWDSILDSAINYGYTF
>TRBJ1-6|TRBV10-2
CASSGASGGNSPLHF
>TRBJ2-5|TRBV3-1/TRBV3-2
CASSQTGGMKTQYF
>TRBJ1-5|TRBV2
CASSYKAGQPQHF
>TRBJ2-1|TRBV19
CATLDGGASGEQFF